This TCR beta chain was sequenced for a study of cytomegalovirus exposure and HLA in healthy donors. In the PCR, 60 Vbeta and 13 Jbeta primers were used. Data came from immunoSEQ multiplex PCR; TCRdb stores just in-frame clones and leaves some out. The sample includes about 200,000 clones, approximately 81% of them seen just once. With 0 bases clipped from V and 2 bases from J, the junction kept 2 bases outside the gene matches. CDR3 length: 16 amino acids. Germline CDR1 MNHNS, CDR2 SASEGT. This chain links TRBV6-1 with TRBJ2-5; 11 bases match TRBD2. The sequencing input was PBMCs. The sequence came from a man in his thirties or forties in good health and CMV-seronegative. This chain's CDR3 is CASSEATSGIQETQYF. The CDR3 DNA sequence: TGTGCCAGCAGTGAAGCGACTAGCGGGATACAAGAGACCCAGTACTTC.